The rows below give T cell receptor beta chains drawn from one sample of a study of low-dose radiotherapy and immunotherapy resistance in tumors. TCRdb independently ran MiXCR on the reads; one entry per CDR3 protein. The table shows 30,000 to 40,000 distinct CDR3 sequences, with about 20% occurring only once. This sample comprised PBMCs, obtained after low-dose radiotherapy plus immunotherapy. These TCRs come from a female donor with ovarian cancer. The CDR3 runs from the conserved cysteine through the conserved F or W.

v_call cdr3_aa
TRBV18 CASSPSPIYGYTF
TRBV29-1 CSAEGSGTREQYF
TRBV18 CASSPQEGTSGGLDEQYF
TRBV20-1 CSARDLRTPATNEKLFF
TRBV18 CASSLTRSTDTQYF
TRBV13 CASSAQGLGTEAFF
TRBV12-3/TRBV12-4 CASSYQVGRGTGELFF
TRBV7-2 CASSLETTVNYGYTF
TRBV7-9 CASSQQGSLSGANVLTF
TRBV15 CATSRGGAGNTIYF